These T cell receptor beta chains were read from a single sample in a study of T-cell memory formation after mild COVID-19. MiXCR, run by TCRdb on the 5' RACE reads, gives a single entry per CDR3 protein. The sample shows hundreds of thousands of distinct CDR3 sequences, around 27% of them seen only once. Sequencing used PBMCs or a T cell subset sorted from them (not recorded which). The receptors derive from an adult woman who had mild COVID-19 (a few samples of this study predate the infection). Cell type and time point are not known. Each CDR3 is given without its conserved first and last residue.

v_call: TRBV11-2
cdr3_aa: ASSGPDLAGSFIRELF

v_call: TRBV7-3
cdr3_aa: ASSLTGEATQY

v_call: TRBV7-2
cdr3_aa: ASSLPGQGLRAF

v_call: TRBV7-8
cdr3_aa: ASSLGVAVPGDTQY

v_call: TRBV30
cdr3_aa: AWSEGLTINQPQH

v_call: TRBV10-3
cdr3_aa: AISESSWGLAKNIQY

v_call: TRBV5-6
cdr3_aa: ASSPQGRGNYGYT

v_call: TRBV6-6
cdr3_aa: ASSPARGGIYEQY

v_call: TRBV12-3/TRBV12-4
cdr3_aa: ASHLRGQSYGYT

v_call: TRBV21-1
cdr3_aa: ASSKSGGETQY

v_call: TRBV7-6
cdr3_aa: ASSRYPGDNYEQY